Here is one T cell receptor (beta chain) with its context. Its cognate antigen has yet to be identified. The record has no base qualities; no much larger clone is one base away. The data are from a study of cytomegalovirus exposure and HLA in healthy donors (TCRdb year 2017). Context from the whole study: An earlier analysis of several hundred of the donors reported roughly 300 Gb of sequence data and 117 million unique TCR beta sequences from some 180 million T cells. Among a few hundred genotyped donors of the cohort, an average of approximately 240,000 unique TCR beta nucleotide sequences were sequenced per donor, approximately 20% of them non-productive. Besides the first cohort of 550 to 750 subjects, a separate validation cohort made up of 120 different subjects was used. Rather than using new phenotypic data, the later analysis identified candidate immune exposures from TCR beta sequences and from how often those sequences occurred across donors. High-throughput TCR immunosequencing, statistical association of individual TCRs with disease status, and machine learning were combined to predict cytomegalovirus infection status. A later analysis re-examined previously published TCR beta repertoires from more than 650 donors and added high-resolution HLA genotyping to investigate patterns of TCR occurrence. An early release covering just under 650 HLA-typed donors comprised 250 to 350 gigabases of sequencing data and tens of millions of unique TCR sequences. The genetic ancestry cluster associated with self-reported Caucasian donors included around 76% of the approximately 400 genotyped donors. A later genetic analysis used genome-wide SNP genotypes for about 55% of the 666 donors, treating that subset as a discovery cohort. The study aimed to test whether signatures of past pathogen exposure could be identified by cataloging public T cell receptors. Roughly 5 DR-DQ haplotypes were handled as single units for association and clustering because linkage in the cohort was strong. Using immunosequencing, the study profiled T cell repertoires from fewer than 700 subjects and related those repertoires to cytomegalovirus serostatus. Donor age, sex, ethnicity and CMV serostatus were collected together with the repertoire data. Typing coverage varied by locus: roughly 620-640 donors for A, B, C, DRB1 and DQB1; roughly 510 for DQA1; more than 600 for DPA1; 450 to 480 for DPB1. In an earlier analysis of 500 to 650 of the donors, high-throughput TCR beta sequencing was used to judge whether each TCR beta V gene segment behaved as functional or pseudogenic. HLA typing included class I and class II loci at four-digit resolution. All discovery cohort repertoires had been generated on a single sequencing platform.

The cohort consisted of 666 healthy bone marrow donors. At the time of sampling, all cohort members were nominally healthy, though unrecorded immune exposures were likely present. The donor tested CMV seropositive, placing the donor among the approximately 310 seropositive members of the cohort. A peripheral blood sample was collected from each donor, and TCR beta sequencing was performed on peripheral blood mononuclear cells. The Qiagen DNeasy Blood Extraction Kit was used to extract genomic DNA from the blood cell samples. Points the paper makes about the study in general: When HLA alleles, especially DR and DQ, strongly co-occurred, TCR associations were difficult to assign to individual alleles. Most TCR sequences were observed very rarely across donors, whereas some public TCRs were present in many individuals. A group of highly shared sequence variants was considered likely to be a technical artifact of the sequencing pipeline. In vitro tests confirmed that a few of the cytomegalovirus-associated TCR beta chains recognize cytomegalovirus antigens. The study gave a list of roughly 150 TCR beta chains associated with cytomegalovirus. V-gene and J-gene trimming of TCR beta chains was associated with a missense DCLRE1C variant in a later genetic analysis, and the association was replicated in an independent cohort. According to a later analysis, parvovirus B19, influenza, CMV and Epstein-Barr virus appeared linked to several top co-occurrence clusters. According to the authors, the approach could potentially be generalized to other disease states and immunological phenotypes. An earlier analysis of around 500 of the donors showed that most TCR beta V segments appeared in productive rearrangements either about 87% or about 30% of the time, which broadly matched IMGT annotations. Because some donors lacked HLA typing at each locus, the association tests relied only on the typed subset. CMV serostatus was the only immune exposure information available for the cohort. Compared with the 666-donor mean, donors in an Asian-associated ancestry cluster had fewer N-insertions in productive TCRs, according to a later genetic analysis. In a later analysis, HLA-associated TCR beta chains showed more clonal expansion and lower generation probabilities than non-associated chains that were equally common. Linkage disequilibrium might explain the correlated functional status among segregating V segments, but an unknown experimental factor could not be excluded. The cohort was sequenced for TCR beta chains only, and without alpha or paired-chain data the features that could be detected were limited. A later analysis found that most CMV-associated TCR beta chains appeared HLA-restricted, with HLA associations seemingly driven largely by CMV exposure. In both the original and validation cohorts, the classifier was reported to diagnose cytomegalovirus status with high specificity and sensitivity. The presence/absence analyses assumed that sequencing depth was roughly uniform across donors, and that assumption may not be true. Because counts were too low, approximately 15 rarely observed V segments, including chromosome 9 orphons, were excluded from the earlier analysis of 587 of the donors. A later analysis found that TCR association rates varied across HLA loci, with DRB1 alleles showing the most associated TCRs and HLA-C alleles the fewest. A further reported finding was that TCR beta sequences accurately predicted the HLA-A and HLA-B alleles for most subjects in the first cohort. At a false discovery rate of 0.05, a later analysis linked some 18,000 TCR beta sequences to specific HLA alleles.

The protocol used for the library was the immunoSEQ multiplex PCR assay. For the multiplex PCR, a mixture combining 60 forward primers for TCR Vbeta segments and 13 reverse primers for TCR Jbeta segments was used. Amplification of the CDR3 region of rearranged TCR beta genes was performed with a multiplex PCR assay on genomic DNA. Amplified TCR beta libraries were sequenced as 87-base-pair reads on the Illumina HiSeq System. The study's own analysis went as follows. In a later analysis, 70 million to 95 million unique TCR beta chains were counted across the approximately 670 repertoires, and roughly 10 million of these chains were shared by at least two donors. A nearest-neighbor algorithm error-corrected the raw reads and collapsed the reads into unique sequences, merging closely related sequences to remove PCR and sequencing errors. Alignment of CDR3 sequences to IMGT reference sequences was used to assign V, D and J gene segments. For a sequence to be retained, a match of at least six nucleotides to both a V gene segment and a J gene segment was required. Rearrangements were classified as productive when the CDR3 lacked stop codons and remained in frame with V and J, and all other rearrangements were classified as non-productive. CDR3 was defined by IMGT convention, running from the second conserved V-encoded cysteine to the conserved J-encoded phenylalanine. The earlier analysis of fewer than 700 of the donors excluded sequences that lacked an unambiguous match to a single V gene segment. In an earlier analysis of approximately 500 of the donors, a V segment was called functional when productive rearrangements were above 56.7%, and segregating when the standard deviation between donors exceeded 5%. To diagnose cytomegalovirus status from the catalog of TCR beta chain sequences, a statistical classification framework was built. A later analysis assigned V and J genes by comparing TCR nucleotide sequences with IMGT/GENE-DB human TR gene sequences. Using the TCRdist pipeline, a later analysis assigned CDR3 sequences along with most-parsimonious VDJ recombination scenarios. A later analysis defined each TCR beta chain by its CDR3 amino acid sequence plus V-gene family, and excluded reads lacking a unique V-gene family. A later analysis removed 450 to 600 highly shared, low-generation-probability nucleotide sequences to deal with suspected cross-contamination and a sequencing artifact. A later analysis calculated a clonal expansion index for each public chain from normalized within-repertoire ranks of inferred template counts. In a later analysis, generation probabilities were computed with a VDJ recombination model fitted to out-of-frame rearrangements, and the resulting probabilities were checked against IGoR. Hypergeometric tests were used in a later analysis to score TCR-TCR, TCR-HLA and TCR-CMV co-occurrence, with a repertoire-size bias correction applied to the TCR pairs. A later analysis estimated false discovery rates by permuting HLA or CMV assignments 20 times. In a later analysis, co-occurring TCRs were grouped using DBSCAN, with TCRdist sequence similarity added in when clustering inside HLA-allele-positive subsets. Co-occurrence clustering excluded repertoires with fewer than 30,000 or more than 120,000 public chains, plus five with anomalous nucleotide sharing. Sourced from immuneACCESS, this table was stored by TCRdb with only in-frame sequences that have V and J called. A share of the clones is absent; for the studies checked, an unresolved V gene accounts for under half, and the remainder has no known explanation. V and J calls and clone size follow that table, whereas D and trimming were derived from the DNA. The sample yields roughly 80,000 clones; under 80% were counted once. Just under 5% of the sample is in the top ten clones.

The sequence came from a man aged 60 to 69 in good health and CMV-seropositive. The source material was PBMCs.

The CDR3 sequence is CASSQGASYEQYF. In nucleotide form, the sequence is TGTGCCAGCAGTCAGGGGGCCTCCTACGAGCAGTACTTC. Rearrangement joined TRBV28 to TRBJ2-7, and 8 bases in between align with TRBD1. The CDR3 has 13 amino acids, counting the end cysteine and phenylalanine. Just the 39-base CDR3 DNA is kept, in frame starting at base 1. CDR1 MDHEN and CDR2 SYDVKM were looked up in the germline V gene. Germline trimming amounts to 5 bases on V and 0 bases on J, with 0 as the count of junction bases outside the gene matches.